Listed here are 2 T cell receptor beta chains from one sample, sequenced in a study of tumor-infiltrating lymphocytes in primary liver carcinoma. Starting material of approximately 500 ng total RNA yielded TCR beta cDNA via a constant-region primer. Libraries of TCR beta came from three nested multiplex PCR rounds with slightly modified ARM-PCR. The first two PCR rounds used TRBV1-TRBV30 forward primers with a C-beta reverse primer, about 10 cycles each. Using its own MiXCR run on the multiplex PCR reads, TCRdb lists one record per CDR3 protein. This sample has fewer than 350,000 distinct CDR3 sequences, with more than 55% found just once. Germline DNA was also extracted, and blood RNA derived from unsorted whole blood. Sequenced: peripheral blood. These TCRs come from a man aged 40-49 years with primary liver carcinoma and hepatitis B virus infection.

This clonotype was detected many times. The CDR3 coding sequence is TGTGCCAGCAGGAGGGAGCGCCACAATGAGCAGTTCTTC. Protein: CASRRERHNEQFF. This chain uses TRBV6-5 with TRBJ2-1; TRBD2 might be the D (5 bases). CDR3 size: 13 residues. Trimming took off 6 bases at V and 5 bases at J, with 11 bases between the two ends. CDR1 and CDR2 (germline): MNHEY, SVGAGI.

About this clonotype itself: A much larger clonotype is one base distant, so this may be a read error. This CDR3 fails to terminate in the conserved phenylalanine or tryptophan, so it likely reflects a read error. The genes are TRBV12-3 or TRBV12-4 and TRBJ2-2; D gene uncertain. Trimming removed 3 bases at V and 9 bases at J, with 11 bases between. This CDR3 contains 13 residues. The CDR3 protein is CASSFSGVRELFS. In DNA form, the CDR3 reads TGTGCCAGCAGTTTTAGTGGGGTCCGGGAGCTGTTTTCT.